This TCR beta chain was recovered during a study of cytomegalovirus exposure and HLA in healthy donors. The J segment lost 0 bases and the V segment lost 2 bases, leaving 20 bases of the junction unmatched. The CDR3 contains 23 residues. CDR1 MDHEN and CDR2 SYDVKM come from the germline V gene. Worth noting for this clone: The antigen is undetermined.

Study findings and constraints: Three CMV-associated chains proved CMV antigen-specific in vitro. A subsequent analysis found that TCR clusters from the first cohort also tended to co-occur in the 130 or so validation repertoires, with roughly 95% of cluster scores above 0.

These donors were members of the roughly 130-subject validation cohort, a group separate from the roughly 670-subject first cohort. Only in-frame clones appear in the TCRdb table, and some are missing; sequencing was by immunoSEQ multiplex PCR. The sample shows about 150,000 clones, 80% to 90% of them seen only once. The origin of this receptor is a woman between 18 and 29 years old in good health and CMV-seropositive. The sample taken for sequencing was PBMCs. The chain carries TRBV28 and TRBJ2-6; 9 nucleotides align to TRBD1. The CDR3: CASSLPQDHRDRVARSGANVLTF. CDR3 nucleotides: TGTGCCAGCAGTTTACCTCAAGATCACCGGGACAGGGTAGCCCGCTCTGGGGCCAACGTCCTGACTTTC.